These 10 T cell receptor beta chains were all obtained from the same sample, sequenced in a study of T cell responses to AZD1222 COVID-19 vaccine. Method: immunoSEQ multiplex PCR; TCRdb's copy keeps in-frame clones and lacks some. The data contain some 130,000 clones, approximately 92% of them singletons. This sample comprised peripheral blood, obtained 28 days after the second AZD1222 dose. These receptors all come from an adult who received the AZD1222 COVID-19 vaccine.

This clone was seen just once. J is TRBJ1-1 and V is TRBV27; a weak D match, TRBD1 (6 bases). This CDR3 region has 18 residues. With 0 bases removed from V and 0 bases from J, the gap between germline ends came to 17 bases. CDR1 is MNHEY and CDR2 is SMNVEV in the germline V gene (reference sequence). Here the CDR3 DNA reads TGTGCCAGCAGTTTATCTCCTATAGGGGGGGCACTGAACACTGAAGCTTTCTTT. This codes for CASSLSPIGGALNTEAFF.

The chain employs TRBV6-5 and TRBJ1-5; unclear D gene. Per the germline V gene, CDR1 is MNHEY and CDR2 is SVGAGI. The V end was cut by 4 bases, the J end by 5 bases, with 15 bases between. This CDR3 spans 15 amino acids. CDR3 region: CASSSRDGKDQPQHF. As DNA, the CDR3 is TGTGCCAGCAGTTCAAGAGACGGGAAAGATCAGCCCCAGCATTTT.

The genes are TRBV6-2 or TRBV6-3 and TRBJ2-1; D may correspond to TRBD1 or TRBD2 (5 bases each). The CDR3 is made up of 15 amino acids. The V and J ends lost 4 bases and 0 bases respectively, with 10 bases between them. The germline CDR1 and CDR2 sequences are MNHEY and SVGEGT. The CDR3 loop reads CASSLRGSSYNEQFF. As DNA, the CDR3 is TGTGCCAGCAGTTTGAGGGGCAGCTCCTACAATGAGCAGTTCTTC.

This chain links TRBV27 with TRBJ2-7; 8 positions agree with TRBD1. Germline values: CDR1 MNHEY, CDR2 SMNVEV (reference sequence). Trimming took 6 bases from V and 6 from J; bases not matched to a gene: 4. The CDR3 is 12 residues long. The CDR3 nucleotides read TGTGCCAGCAGCAAGACAGGGGCCGAGCAGTACTTC. Protein: CASSKTGAEQYF.

The chain combines TRBV15 with TRBJ1-1; TRBD1 matches at 8 bases. There are 15 residues in the CDR3. The V and J ends lost 1 base and 4 bases, in that order; junction bases with no gene match: 5. Germline CDR1 and CDR2: LNHNV and YYDKDF (reference sequence). The CDR3 sequence is CATSRADRVGTEAFF. CDR3 nucleotide sequence: TGTGCCACCAGCAGAGCGGACAGGGTTGGCACTGAAGCTTTCTTT.

V gene TRBV27 combines with J gene TRBJ1-3; the D is unclear. CDR3 length: 13 amino acids. Germline V lookup: CDR1 MNHEY, CDR2 SMNVEV (reference sequence). Trimming left V 5 bases short and J 6 bases short, with 11 bases between. The chain's CDR3 is CASSPTLENTIYF. CDR3 sequence (DNA): TGTGCCAGCAGTCCAACCTTGGAAAACACCATATATTTT.

The rearrangement joins TRBV5-6 to TRBJ2-1; D possibly corresponds to TRBD1 (5 bases). CDR1 and CDR2 from the germline V gene are SGHDT and YYEEEE. The V end lost 3 bases, the J end lost 4 bases, and 14 bases lay between the germline ends. The CDR3 is 15 residues long. The CDR3 DNA reads TGTGCCAGCAGCTATTGGGGCCGGCAATACAATGAGCAGTTCTTC. Translating it yields CASSYWGRQYNEQFF.

The rearrangement uses TRBV7-2 and TRBJ2-7; D is unresolved. The CDR3 covers 12 residues. Germline loops: CDR1 SGHTA, CDR2 FQGNSA. The V gene lost 1 base and the J gene lost 7 bases, with 8 bases spanning the gap. CDR3 coding DNA: TGTGCCAGCAGCTTAGGGTCTCGGGAGCAGTACTTC. It is translated as CASSLGSREQYF.

The chain couples TRBV20-1 to TRBJ2-1; tentatively, D is TRBD1 (6 bases). Germline V gene sequence: CDR1 DFQATT, CDR2 SNEGSKA (reference sequence). The CDR3 runs 13 residues. V was pared by 3 bases and J by 7 bases, with 13 bases between. The CDR3 DNA reads TGCAGTGCTAGTTTCAGGGGATATAATGAGCAGTTCTTC. It specifies CSASFRGYNEQFF.

This chain connects TRBV11-2 to TRBJ1-5; D is uncertain. This CDR3 is 12 amino acids long. The germline V gene has CDR1 SGHAT and CDR2 FQNNGV. Between the trimmed V and J ends, which lost 5 bases and 3 bases, there was a span of 5 bases. CDR3 coding DNA: TGTGCCAGCAGCGGACTCAATCAGCCCCAGCATTTT. Translation: CASSGLNQPQHF.